This T cell receptor (beta chain) was retrieved from a study of cytomegalovirus exposure and HLA in healthy donors. With V trimmed by 3 bases and J by 1 base, 7 bases remained unmatched. This CDR3 comprises 15 residues. From germline, CDR1 is GTSNPN and CDR2 SVGIG (reference sequence). Use of 60 Vbeta and 13 Jbeta primers characterized the PCR. Sequenced by immunoSEQ multiplex PCR; TCRdb stores in-frame clones only, minus some. The sample has under 300,000 clones; around 81% are singletons. The rearrangement joins TRBV30 to TRBJ2-5, with 8 positions matching TRBD1. Source material: PBMCs. The clonotype originates from a woman in her fifties or sixties in good health and CMV-seropositive. The CDR3 region has the DNA TGTGCCTGGAGCCAAAGGACAGGGTCCCAAGAGACCCAGTACTTC. Residues: CAWSQRTGSQETQYF.